This T cell receptor (beta chain) is drawn from a study of blood T cell repertoires in COVID-19 (dated by TCRdb to 2018 to 2020). General notes on the study: The collaborator samples originated in the United States, Italy and Spain and spanned the acute and convalescent phases of COVID-19. The repertoires were released in a freely available public database intended as a resource for research on the immune response to SARS-CoV-2. Sample metadata almost always included a de-identified subject ID, COVID-19 status, age in years and sex. The prospective study material was composed of cDNA or gDNA derived from T cells, B-cell-depleted T cells, or PBMCs. Subjects who had been exposed to COVID-19, were actively infected with it, or had recovered from it provided the deeply sampled blood TCRbeta repertoires that made up the dataset. Where available, HLA class I and class II types were taken from metadata supplied by the sample provider and were not determined by assay-based typing. Samples came from the ongoing ImmuneRACE study (first 160 participants) plus 1,254 subjects from 6 global collaborators.

On this clone: Its binding antigen is unknown. Base qualities are missing; no much larger clone stands one base away.

The paper's findings and limits, for the study overall: How much clinical and demographic metadata was included differed by source and by participant, and the metadata was provided uncurated.

Whole blood was collected in K2EDTA tubes by collaborating institutions according to the institutions' own protocols. For TCRbeta analysis, collaborators shipped samples in one of three forms: frozen whole blood, isolated PBMCs, or DNA extracted from either of those sample types. TCRbeta CDR3 regions were amplified from genomic DNA using the immunoSEQ Assay, a bias-controlled multiplex PCR. In the source study's methods: The number of nucleated cells in each sample was estimated by amplification of reference gene primers within the assay. To quantify the absolute abundance of each unique TCRbeta CDR3 rearrangement, sequence reads were collapsed and filtered. For each sample, productive Simpson clonality was calculated by taking the square root of Simpson's diversity index across productive rearrangements. This immuneACCESS table, as held by TCRdb, lists in-frame sequences with V and J called but not all clones. Of the missing ones, under half trace to an unresolved V gene in checked studies; the others have no known cause. V and J calls and clone size come straight from that table; D and trimming were deduced from the DNA. The table for this sample lists 110,000 to 150,000 clones; over 80% of them were counted only once. 11% of the sample is held by the ten biggest clonotypes.

The specimen was peripheral blood. This receptor was identified in a woman at least 80 years old with acute or convalescent COVID-19.

The DNA is as follows: TGTGCTAGTGGTTTGGGCGGGACTGCCATACAAGGCTATGGCTACACCTTC. Its product reads: CASGLGGTAIQGYGYTF. The chain links TRBV12-5 with TRBJ1-2; a tentative D match to TRBD1 spans 5 bases. The CDR3 runs 17 residues from the cysteine to the phenylalanine. Only the CDR3 region is kept as DNA, spanning 51 bases read in frame from base 1. The germline V gene supplies CDR1 LGHNT and CDR2 FRNRAP. Trimming at the junction amounts to 1 base on V and 4 bases on J, and the germline ends lie 19 bases apart.